This T cell receptor beta chain was observed in a study of blood T cell repertoires in COVID-19. Study summary: Both acute and convalescent COVID-19 samples were obtained from the United States, Italy and Spain. T cells, B-cell-depleted T cells, or PBMCs provided the cDNA or gDNA that served as material.

In the original analysis: Estimated nucleated cell counts came from reference gene primer amplification. Method: immunoSEQ multiplex PCR; TCRdb's copy keeps in-frame clones and lacks some. V, J and clone size derive from that table, while D and trimming were established from the DNA sequence. The sample carries 450,000 to 500,000 clones, 80% to 90% recorded once. Per germline, CDR1 MNHEY and CDR2 SVGAGI. Trimming removed 6 bases from V and 8 bases from J; junction bases left unmatched: 2. The CDR3 consists of 13 residues. The genes are TRBV6-5 and TRBJ1-6; 9 bases align to TRBD1. Input material: peripheral blood. This receptor was identified in a human donor in a cohort sampled during active COVID-19. The CDR3 is CASSRDRDSPLHF. CDR3 DNA sequence: TGTGCCAGCAGCCGGGACAGGGATTCACCCCTCCACTTT.